This T cell receptor beta chain derives from a study of CD8 T cells in ankylosing spondylitis. Preparation of TCR beta libraries was done by quantitative 5'-RACE with molecular barcodes. TCRdb ran MiXCR on the 5' RACE reads and lists one entry per CDR3 protein. The table shows about 280,000 distinct CDR3 sequences, with around 20% occurring only once. This clonotype was sampled from a male donor with ankylosing spondylitis or in good health (not recorded which). Sequences were obtained from blood, either unsorted or a sorted T cell fraction (not recorded which).

This CDR3 is CSATPGTGQKYGYTF. The CDR3 DNA sequence: TGCAGTGCTACACCAGGTACGGGACAGAAGTATGGCTACACCTTC. This rearrangement joins TRBV20-1 to TRBJ1-2; 7 bases map to TRBD1. The junction had 13 bases not matched to a gene; V was cut back by 4 bases and J by 5 bases. CDR3 length: 15 amino acids. Germline lookup yields CDR1 DFQATT and CDR2 SNEGSKA (reference sequence).